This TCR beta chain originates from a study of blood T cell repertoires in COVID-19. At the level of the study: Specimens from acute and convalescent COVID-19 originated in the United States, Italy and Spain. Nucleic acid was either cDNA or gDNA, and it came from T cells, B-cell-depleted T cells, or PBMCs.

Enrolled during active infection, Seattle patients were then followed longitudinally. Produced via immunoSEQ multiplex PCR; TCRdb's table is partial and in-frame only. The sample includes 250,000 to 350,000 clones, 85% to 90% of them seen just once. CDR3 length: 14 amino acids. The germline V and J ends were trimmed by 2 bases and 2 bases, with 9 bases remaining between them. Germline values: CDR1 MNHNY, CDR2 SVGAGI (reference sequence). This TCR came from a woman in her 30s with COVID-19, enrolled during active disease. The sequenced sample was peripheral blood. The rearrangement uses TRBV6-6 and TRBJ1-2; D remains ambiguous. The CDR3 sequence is CASSYAPENYGYTF. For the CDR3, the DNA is TGTGCCAGCAGTTACGCCCCAGAAAACTATGGCTACACCTTC.